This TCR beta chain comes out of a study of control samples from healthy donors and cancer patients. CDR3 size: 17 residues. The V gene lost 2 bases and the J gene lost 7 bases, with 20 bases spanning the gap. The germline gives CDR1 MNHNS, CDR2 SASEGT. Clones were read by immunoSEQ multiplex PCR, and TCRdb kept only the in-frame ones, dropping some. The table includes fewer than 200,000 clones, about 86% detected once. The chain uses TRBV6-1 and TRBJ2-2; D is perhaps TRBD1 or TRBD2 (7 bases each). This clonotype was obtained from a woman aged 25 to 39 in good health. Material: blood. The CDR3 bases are TGTGCCAGCAGTGAAACTCTGGGAGGGACAGAAGGCGGGGAGCTGTTTTTT. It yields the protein CASSETLGGTEGGELFF.